This T cell receptor (beta chain) comes out of a study of blood T cell repertoires in COVID-19. Study as a whole: The United States, Italy and Spain supplied acute and convalescent COVID-19 samples. PBMCs, B-cell-depleted T cells, or T cells provided the cDNA or gDNA that made up the material.

Seattle enrolled patients during active infection and tracked them longitudinally. Original handling: Amplification of reference gene primers provided the estimated nucleated cell counts. The repertoire was sequenced with immunoSEQ multiplex PCR; TCRdb's copy has only in-frame clones and lacks some. Clone size and V and J calls were adopted from that table, with D and trimming inferred from the DNA. The top ten clones hold roughly 0.58% of a sample with about 180,000 clones, more than 75% of them seen once. The CDR3 is made up of 12 amino acids. V trimming: 8 bases; J trimming: 8 bases; junction bases outside the gene matches: 6.

The sample comprised peripheral blood. The chain couples TRBV12-3 or TRBV12-4 to TRBJ1-2, with 9 nucleotides matching TRBD1. This clonotype was sampled from a man aged 60 to 69 with COVID-19, enrolled during active disease. In DNA, the CDR3 is TGTGCCAGCTTCCGGACAGGGGAAGGCTACACCTTC. The encoded protein is CASFRTGEGYTF.